The 10 T cell receptor beta chains in this list originate from one sample, sequenced in a study of control samples from healthy donors and cancer patients. The assay was immunoSEQ multiplex PCR, and TCRdb's table has in-frame clones only and misses some. The profile shows 150,000 to 200,000 clones, under 95% of them singletons. Sequenced: blood. The receptors originated from a woman aged 18-29 years in good health.

The chain joins TRBV18 to TRBJ1-2; no clear D gene. This CDR3 comprises 15 residues. Germline-derived CDR1 and CDR2 are KGHSH and LQKENI. V was clipped by 0 bases and J by 6 bases, with 14 bases between them. The CDR3 reads CASSPPFFGSHGYTF. CDR3 DNA sequence: TGTGCCAGCTCACCACCGTTCTTCGGGTCCCATGGCTACACCTTC.

The rearrangement joins TRBV9 to TRBJ1-6; no reliable D call. CDR3 size: 14 residues. V shed 0 bases and J shed 9 bases, with 10 bases lying between them. Germline CDR1 and CDR2: SGDLS and YYNGEE. The CDR3 sequence: CASSVDRFPSPLHF. CDR3 nucleotide sequence: TGTGCCAGCAGCGTAGATCGCTTTCCTTCACCCCTCCACTTT. The variable domain in full, with the rest retrieved from reference TRBV9 and TRBJ1-6, is DSGVTQTPKHLITATGQRVTLRCSPRSGDLSVYWYQQSLDQGLQFLIQYYNGEERAKGNILERFSAQQFPDLHSELNLSSLELGDSALYFCASSVDRFPSPLHFGNGTRLTVT.

This chain joins TRBV4-3 and TRBJ1-2, with D unresolved. CDR1 is LGHNA, CDR2 YSLEER, per germline. V was shortened by 0 bases and J by 8 bases, with 13 bases between the two germline ends. The CDR3 length is 14 residues. DNA of the CDR3: TGCGCCAGCAGCCAAGAACTGGTAGCGAAGGGCTACACCTTC. Translating it yields CASSQELVAKGYTF.

The rearrangement uses TRBV12-3 or TRBV12-4 and TRBJ1-2; no definite D call. CDR3 length equals 13 residues. Trimming cost V 8 bases and J 3 bases, with 13 bases left between them. The CDR3 DNA reads TGTGCCAGCTGTAGGGATTGTTACTATGGCTACACCTTC. As protein: CASCRDCYYGYTF.

The rearrangement links TRBV4-1 to TRBJ2-3, with a tentative D call TRBD1 (6 bases). V lost 3 bases and J lost 6, with 16 bases in between. Looked up from germline, CDR1 is MGHRA and CDR2 is YSYEKL. The CDR3 covers 15 residues. CDR3 DNA sequence: TGCGCCAGCAGCCAGATGACAGGTGCCCTCGATACGCAGTATTTT. Translating gives CASSQMTGALDTQYF.

The chain is built from TRBV3-1 (or the pseudogene TRBV3-2) and TRBJ2-5, with 8 bases fitting TRBD2. Germline lookup yields CDR1 LGHDT and CDR2 YNNKEL (reference sequence). CDR3 length: 16 residues. The V segment lost 2 bases and the J segment 4 bases; nucleotides outside the gene matches: 9. CDR3 DNA sequence: TGTGCCAGCAGCCAATTCGGGGGGGCCATTGGAGAGACCCAGTACTTC. Residues: CASSQFGGAIGETQYF.

This clone appeared once. The V gene is TRBV3-1 (or the pseudogene TRBV3-2), the J gene TRBJ2-1; D uncertain. The ends were cut back, 2 bases at V and 3 bases at J, with 11 bases in the middle. Germline CDR1 and CDR2: LGHDT and YNNKEL (reference sequence). The CDR3 consists of 15 residues. The CDR3 is CASSQTVVSYNEQFF. DNA for the CDR3: TGTGCCAGCAGCCAAACGGTGGTTAGCTACAATGAGCAGTTCTTC.

This chain connects TRBV28 to TRBJ1-1; no reliable D call. V dropped 4 bases and J dropped 8 bases, with 11 bases sitting between them. Germline V gene lookup returns CDR1 MDHEN and CDR2 SYDVKM. The CDR3 loop spans 12 amino acids. CDR3 in DNA: TGTGCCAGCAGTTCCACCGTTATAGAAGCTTTCTTT. Encoded protein: CASSSTVIEAFF.

The chain joins TRBV28 to TRBJ2-7; the match to TRBD2 covers 13 bases. From germline, CDR1 is MDHEN and CDR2 SYDVKM. The junction had 12 bases not matched to a gene; V was cut back by 1 base and J by 3 bases. This CDR3 has 19 residues. The DNA for the CDR3 is TGTGCCAGCAGTTTATCTCGGACTAGCGGGAGTGACATAGACTACGAGCAGTACTTC. Amino acids: CASSLSRTSGSDIDYEQYF. Looking up the rest from reference TRBV28 and TRBJ2-7 gives the full variable domain: DVKVTQSSRYLVKRTGEKVFLECVQDMDHENMFWYRQDPGLGLRLIYFSYDVKMKEKGDIPEGYSVSREKKERFSLILESASTNQTSMYLCASSLSRTSGSDIDYEQYFGPGTRLTVT.

The V and J genes are TRBV7-3 and TRBJ2-5, with D possibly matching TRBD1 (6 bases). Trimming left V 2 bases short and J 4 bases short, with 8 bases between. Germline V gives CDR1 SGHTA, CDR2 FQGTGA. The CDR3 has 13 amino acids. The chain's CDR3 is CASSLQGRETQYF. CDR3 bases: TGTGCCAGCAGCTTACAGGGGAGAGAGACCCAGTACTTC.